This T cell receptor beta chain was observed in a study of CD8 T cells in Susac syndrome. Unmatched junction bases numbered 8, after V lost 5 bases and J lost 5 bases. The germline V gene encodes CDR1 MNHEY and CDR2 SVGAGI. This CDR3 is 14 amino acids long. It was with random hexamers that roughly 0.45 to 1 ug RNA was reverse transcribed. TCRdb used MiXCR to reprocess the immunoSEQ multiplex PCR reads, holding one entry per CDR3 protein. The sample records about 69,000 distinct CDR3 sequences, about 95% being singletons. The sequencing input was CD8+ T cells from PBMCs. V gene TRBV6-5 combines with J gene TRBJ1-1, with 7 bases aligning to TRBD1. The TCR sequence derives from a human donor in good health. The CDR3 DNA reads TGTGCCAGCAGTCCCACAGGGGAGGGGACTGAAGCTTTCTTT. This encodes CASSPTGEGTEAFF.